Listed below are T cell receptor beta chains from one sample, sequenced in a study of blood T cell repertoires in COVID-19. Measured with immunoSEQ multiplex PCR; TCRdb has only the in-frame clones, and not every one. Altogether more than 110,000 clones are present, over 75% being singletons, with the ten largest covering around 45%. Source material: peripheral blood. These receptors originate from a human donor in a cohort sampled during active COVID-19. The CDR3 runs from the conserved cysteine through the conserved F or W. The D gene is left open where the match is weak. A clone size is listed for some rows: how often the clone was seen (once, few, many), or a class if it is expanded.

J: TRBJ1-1
D: -
size: few
V: TRBV19
CDR3: CASSPQGLWTEAFF
DNA: TGTGCCAGTAGTCCCCAGGGCCTGTGGACTGAAGCTTTCTTT

J: TRBJ2-2
D: TRBD2
size: -
V: TRBV6-6
CDR3: CASSRYGTSGRARRELFF
DNA: TGTGCCAGCAGTCGATATGGGACTAGCGGGAGGGCCAGGCGGGAGCTGTTTTTT

J: TRBJ2-5
D: TRBD2
size: -
V: TRBV11-3
CDR3: CASSLRGGGGVQETQYF
DNA: TGTGCCAGCAGCTTACGTGGTGGCGGGGGGGTCCAAGAGACCCAGTACTTC

J: TRBJ1-1
D: -
size: -
V: TRBV10-3
CDR3: CAISPGRETEAFF
DNA: TGTGCCATCAGTCCTGGGAGGGAAACTGAAGCTTTCTTT

J: TRBJ1-1
D: TRBD1
size: -
V: TRBV6-2/TRBV6-3
CDR3: CASSTFRGAVTEAFF
DNA: TGTGCCAGCAGCACCTTCAGGGGGGCGGTCACTGAAGCTTTCTTT

J: TRBJ1-1
D: -
size: -
V: TRBV2
CDR3: CASMTGGEAFF
DNA: TGTGCCAGTATGACAGGCGGAGAAGCTTTCTTT

J: TRBJ2-1
D: -
size: -
V: TRBV19
CDR3: CASSIKGLGGIQFF
DNA: TGTGCCAGTAGTATAAAGGGGTTGGGCGGGATACAGTTCTTC

J: TRBJ2-5
D: TRBD2
size: -
V: TRBV5-1
CDR3: CASSPAGAQETQYF
DNA: TGCGCCAGCAGCCCAGCGGGAGCCCAAGAGACCCAGTACTTC

J: TRBJ1-5
D: TRBD1
size: -
V: TRBV19
CDR3: CASTRDRNSNQPQHF
DNA: TGTGCCAGTACCCGGGACAGAAATAGCAATCAGCCCCAGCATTTT

J: TRBJ1-5
D: TRBD1
size: -
V: TRBV9
CDR3: CASSVDRGPGIGNQPQHF
DNA: TGTGCCAGCAGCGTAGACAGGGGGCCGGGTATTGGCAATCAGCCCCAGCATTTT

J: TRBJ1-6
D: -
size: -
V: TRBV20-1
CDR3: CSASPSSYNSPLHF
DNA: TGCAGTGCTAGTCCTAGCTCCTATAATTCACCCCTCCACTTT

J: TRBJ1-6
D: TRBD1
size: -
V: TRBV5-1
CDR3: CASSLQPGQGDSPLHF
DNA: TGCGCCAGCAGCTTACAACCGGGACAGGGGGATTCACCCCTCCACTTT

J: TRBJ2-3
D: TRBD2
size: -
V: TRBV5-4
CDR3: CASSLEAGGIDTQYF
DNA: TGTGCCAGCAGCTTGGAAGCGGGGGGGATAGATACGCAGTATTTT

J: TRBJ2-5
D: -
size: -
V: TRBV5-4
CDR3: CASSPFRASSVDQTQYF
DNA: TGTGCCAGCAGCCCCTTCCGGGCTAGCTCTGTCGATCAGACCCAGTACTTC

J: TRBJ2-2
D: -
size: -
V: TRBV14
CDR3: CASSPQTGTAGELFF
DNA: TGTGCCAGCAGCCCTCAAACAGGGACGGCCGGGGAGCTGTTTTTT

J: TRBJ2-7
D: TRBD1
size: -
V: TRBV18
CDR3: CASSPQDRGPYEQYF
DNA: TGTGCCAGCTCACCCCAGGACAGGGGGCCCTACGAGCAGTACTTC

J: TRBJ2-5
D: -
size: -
V: TRBV7-2
CDR3: CASSLTRGRWETQYF
DNA: TGTGCCAGCAGCTTGACGCGGGGGCGCTGGGAGACCCAGTACTTC

J: TRBJ1-4
D: TRBD1
size: -
V: TRBV3-1/TRBV3-2
CDR3: CASSLGDRPNEKLFF
DNA: TGTGCCAGCAGCCTCGGGGACAGACCTAATGAAAAACTGTTTTTT

J: TRBJ2-3
D: TRBD2
size: -
V: TRBV9
CDR3: CASSAGTSGANTQYF
DNA: TGTGCCAGCAGCGCGGGGACTAGCGGGGCGAATACGCAGTATTTT

J: TRBJ1-3
D: -
size: -
V: TRBV18
CDR3: CASSPRGASTSGNTIYF
DNA: TGTGCCAGCTCACCTCGGGGGGCCTCAACCTCTGGAAACACCATATATTTT

J: TRBJ2-4
D: TRBD1
size: -
V: TRBV19
CDR3: CASSIHRGALELKNIQYF
DNA: TGTGCCAGTAGTATACACAGGGGAGCTCTAGAACTCAAAAACATTCAGTACTTC

J: TRBJ2-5
D: -
size: -
V: TRBV2
CDR3: CASSVEVRSETQYF
DNA: TGTGCCAGCAGTGTCGAAGTTAGATCAGAGACCCAGTACTTC

J: TRBJ2-5
D: TRBD2
size: once
V: TRBV6-5
CDR3: CASSYFGSGGETQYF
DNA: TGTGCCAGCAGTTACTTTGGTAGCGGGGGGGAGACCCAGTACTTC

J: TRBJ1-2
D: -
size: -
V: TRBV7-2
CDR3: CASSPPSQSNGYTF
DNA: TGTGCCAGCAGCCCACCGTCGCAGTCAAATGGCTACACCTTC

J: TRBJ2-6
D: -
size: -
V: TRBV5-4
CDR3: CASSSGPTTSGANVLTF
DNA: TGTGCCAGCAGCTCTGGTCCCACTACCTCTGGGGCCAACGTCCTGACTTTC

J: TRBJ1-3
D: -
size: -
V: TRBV29-1
CDR3: CSVAFTGSPGNTIYF
DNA: TGCAGCGTTGCGTTCACAGGGTCCCCTGGAAACACCATATATTTT

J: TRBJ1-5
D: TRBD1
size: -
V: TRBV5-1
CDR3: CASSSTGGNEAQHF
DNA: TGCGCCAGCAGTTCGACAGGGGGAAATGAGGCCCAGCATTTT

J: TRBJ1-4
D: TRBD1
size: -
V: TRBV7-2
CDR3: CASSLGVGTGMEKLFF
DNA: TGTGCCAGCAGCTTAGGGGTCGGGACAGGGATGGAAAAACTGTTTTTT

J: TRBJ1-1
D: -
size: once
V: TRBV6-6
CDR3: CASSAGRPNTEAFF
DNA: TGTGCCAGCAGTGCCGGGAGGCCGAACACTGAAGCTTTCTTT

J: TRBJ1-3
D: TRBD1
size: -
V: TRBV2
CDR3: CASSTQGASGNTIYF
DNA: TGTGCCAGCAGTACCCAGGGGGCCTCTGGAAACACCATATATTTT

J: TRBJ1-5
D: TRBD1
size: -
V: TRBV29-1
CDR3: CSVRDRGGQPQHF
DNA: TGCAGCGTTCGGGACAGGGGAGGTCAGCCCCAGCATTTT

J: TRBJ2-2
D: -
size: -
V: TRBV9
CDR3: CASSVEVRATGELFF
DNA: TGTGCCAGCAGCGTAGAAGTCAGGGCCACCGGGGAGCTGTTTTTT

J: TRBJ2-7
D: -
size: once
V: TRBV12-3/TRBV12-4
CDR3: CASSRSDEQYF
DNA: TGTGCCAGCAGCCGCTCGGACGAGCAGTACTTC

J: TRBJ2-2
D: -
size: -
V: TRBV19
CDR3: CASTSTRGFTGELFF
DNA: TGTGCCAGTACGTCGACCAGGGGATTCACCGGGGAGCTGTTTTTT

J: TRBJ2-7
D: -
size: -
V: TRBV3-1/TRBV3-2
CDR3: CASSQATYEQYF
DNA: TGTGCCAGCAGCCAAGCCACCTACGAGCAGTACTTC

J: TRBJ1-2
D: TRBD1
size: -
V: TRBV5-1
CDR3: CASSLTSVAGGNYGYTF
DNA: TGCGCCAGCAGCTTGACGTCCGTGGCAGGGGGCAACTATGGCTACACCTTC

J: TRBJ1-1
D: TRBD1
size: -
V: TRBV30
CDR3: CAWSVGTGNTEAFF
DNA: TGTGCCTGGAGTGTAGGGACAGGGAACACTGAAGCTTTCTTT

J: TRBJ1-2
D: TRBD1
size: once
V: TRBV4-2
CDR3: CASSQAGQGSGGYTF
DNA: TGTGCCAGCAGCCAAGCGGGACAGGGGAGTGGTGGCTACACCTTC

J: TRBJ1-3
D: -
size: -
V: TRBV3-1/TRBV3-2
CDR3: CASSPLKGPGVGNTIYF
DNA: TGTGCCAGCAGCCCGCTCAAAGGCCCCGGGGTTGGAAACACCATATATTTT

J: TRBJ2-1
D: TRBD2
size: -
V: TRBV12-5
CDR3: CASAGLGLEADNEQFF
DNA: TGTGCTAGTGCGGGCCTAGGACTAGAGGCAGATAATGAGCAGTTCTTC

J: TRBJ2-1
D: -
size: -
V: TRBV5-1
CDR3: CASSLRGYNEQFF
DNA: TGCGCCAGCAGCTTGCGAGGGTACAATGAGCAGTTCTTC

J: TRBJ1-3
D: -
size: few
V: TRBV4-1
CDR3: CASSQDETGSGNTIYF
DNA: TGCGCCAGCAGCCAAGATGAGACAGGATCTGGAAACACCATATATTTT

J: TRBJ2-3
D: TRBD1
size: -
V: TRBV9
CDR3: CASTRGQTLYF
DNA: TGTGCCAGCACCCGGGGACAGACCTTGTATTTT

J: TRBJ2-1
D: TRBD2
size: -
V: TRBV19
CDR3: CASTVRLAGGNEQFF
DNA: TGTGCCAGTACCGTGCGGCTAGCGGGTGGGAATGAGCAGTTCTTC

J: TRBJ2-1
D: -
size: -
V: TRBV24-1
CDR3: CATSDFSNEQFF
DNA: TGTGCCACCAGTGATTTTTCGAATGAGCAGTTCTTC

J: TRBJ1-2
D: -
size: -
V: TRBV19
CDR3: CASSIRLRANYGYTF
DNA: TGTGCCAGTAGTATCCGCCTGAGAGCTAACTATGGCTACACCTTC

J: TRBJ1-6
D: -
size: -
V: TRBV6-6
CDR3: CASSSRSGDSPLHF
DNA: TGTGCCAGCAGTTCGAGATCAGGGGATTCACCCCTCCACTTT

J: TRBJ2-1
D: TRBD1
size: -
V: TRBV27
CDR3: CASSSDRAMGNEQFF
DNA: TGTGCCAGCAGTTCCGACAGGGCTATGGGCAATGAGCAGTTCTTC

J: TRBJ2-2
D: -
size: few
V: TRBV6-6
CDR3: CASSPLRGSGNTGELFF
DNA: TGTGCCAGCAGTCCTCTACGGGGTAGCGGGAACACCGGGGAGCTGTTTTTT

J: TRBJ2-7
D: -
size: -
V: TRBV7-2
CDR3: CASSLLTGVASEQYF
DNA: TGTGCCAGCAGCTTACTTACGGGGGTTGCCAGCGAGCAGTACTTC

J: TRBJ2-7
D: -
size: -
V: TRBV27
CDR3: CASSGQGGPYEQYF
DNA: TGTGCCAGCAGTGGTCAGGGGGGACCCTACGAGCAGTACTTC

J: TRBJ2-5
D: -
size: -
V: TRBV11-3
CDR3: CASSLALQETQYF
DNA: TGTGCCAGCAGCTTAGCCCTTCAAGAGACCCAGTACTTC

J: TRBJ1-2
D: TRBD1
size: -
V: TRBV25-1
CDR3: CASSEGQGVRGYTF
DNA: TGTGCCAGCAGTGAGGGACAGGGGGTTCGGGGCTACACCTTC

J: TRBJ2-5
D: -
size: -
V: TRBV29-1
CDR3: CSGVMGAETQYF
DNA: TGCAGCGGGGTAATGGGGGCAGAGACCCAGTACTTC

J: TRBJ1-1
D: TRBD1
size: -
V: TRBV10-3
CDR3: CAIRAAGTGALPGFF
DNA: TGTGCCATCAGGGCAGCGGGGACAGGGGCCCTCCCAGGGTTCTTT